The rows below give T cell receptor beta chains drawn from one sample of a study of CD8+ T cells in alopecia areata. Generated by immunoSEQ multiplex PCR, the TCRdb table keeps only in-frame clones and is missing some. Seen here are about 120,000 clones, approximately 60% observed once, and the top ten hold about 3%. Sequenced sample: CD4+ T cells sorted from blood. The receptors were sampled from a human donor in good health. Each CDR3 is given with its conserved first and last residue. The D gene is left open where the match is weak. Clone size is not always given. Where it is, it says once, few, many or a class for expanded clones.

j_gene,abundance,v_gene,d_gene,CDR3nt,CDR3aa
TRBJ2-7,few,TRBV6-5,.,TGTGCCAGCAGCCCCTTTGACGAGCAGTACTTC,CASSPFDEQYF
TRBJ1-1,.,TRBV30,.,TGTGCCTGGAGCGGGTACACTGAAGCTTTCTTT,CAWSGYTEAFF
TRBJ1-1,once,TRBV7-8,.,TGTGCCAGCAACCTTCACGGGGAAGGGTTGTACACTGAAGCTTTCTTT,CASNLHGEGLYTEAFF
TRBJ2-7,.,TRBV29-1,.,TGCAGCGTTGCTGAGGCCTACGAGCAGTACTTC,CSVAEAYEQYF
TRBJ2-2,.,TRBV30,.,TGTGCCTGGAGTCCGGAAGACACCGGGGAGCTGTTTTTT,CAWSPEDTGELFF
TRBJ2-5,.,TRBV7-9,.,TGTGCCAGCAGCTTCGCCGGGAGCCTGGAGACCCAGTACTTC,CASSFAGSLETQYF
TRBJ2-7,.,TRBV4-1,.,TGCGCCAGCAGCCGGGGGGGGCTGGGTTACGAGCAGTACTTC,CASSRGGLGYEQYF
TRBJ2-5,.,TRBV2,.,TGTGCCAGCAGTGAAGGGAGTGGGGCACAAGAGACCCAGTACTTC,CASSEGSGAQETQYF
TRBJ2-5,few,TRBV19,.,TGTGCCAGTAGTATCGACTACAGCCAAGAGACCCAGTACTTC,CASSIDYSQETQYF
TRBJ1-4,.,TRBV30,.,TGTGCCTCCACGAGGGAGGACAAACGGTTTTTT,CASTREDKRFF
TRBJ2-1,.,TRBV29-1,.,TGCAGCGCCCCTGGGTCCCCGAACTACAATGAGCAGTTCTTC,CSAPGSPNYNEQFF
TRBJ2-5,few,TRBV7-2,.,TGTGCCAGCAGCTTGATAATCGGTGTGAGAGAGACCCAGTACTTC,CASSLIIGVRETQYF
TRBJ1-3,.,TRBV29-1,.,TGCAGTGGCAGGACCGTTGGAAACACCATATATTTT,CSGRTVGNTIYF
TRBJ2-1,.,TRBV14,.,TGTGCCAGCAGCCGGGCAGGGGGGAATGAGCAGTTCTTC,CASSRAGGNEQFF